The present T cell receptor (beta chain) was sequenced within a study of blood T cell repertoires in COVID-19 (TCRdb year 2020). Background on the whole study: The collaborator samples originated in the United States, Italy and Spain and spanned the acute and convalescent phases of COVID-19. The prospective study material was composed of cDNA or gDNA derived from T cells, B-cell-depleted T cells, or PBMCs. The dataset comprised deeply sampled blood TCRbeta repertoires from subjects exposed to, actively infected with, or recovered from COVID-19. The repertoires were released in a freely available public database meant as a resource for research on the immune response to SARS-CoV-2. Samples came from the ongoing ImmuneRACE study (first 160 participants) plus 1,254 subjects from 6 global collaborators. A de-identified subject ID, COVID-19 status, age in years and sex were almost always included in the sample metadata. Where HLA class I and class II types were available, the types were taken from metadata supplied by the sample provider, not from assay-based typing. Broader findings and caveats from the paper: The quantity of clinical and demographic metadata differed by source and by participant and was supplied without curation.

At the junction V is shortened by 0 bases and J by 4 bases, with 12 bases in between. Taken from cysteine to phenylalanine, the CDR3 has 15 residues. Left in the record is the CDR3 DNA by itself, 45 bases read in frame from the first base. Per the germline V gene (reference sequence), LNHDA is the CDR1 and SQIVND is the CDR2. With regard to this clone: The antigen this receptor binds is unknown. No much larger clonotype is one base removed from it; base qualities were not supplied.

The immunoSEQ Assay, a bias-controlled multiplex PCR, was used to amplify TCRbeta CDR3 regions from genomic DNA. Per the source publication's procedure: The number of nucleated cells in each sample was estimated from the amplification of reference gene primers within the assay. To quantify the absolute abundance of each unique TCRbeta CDR3 rearrangement, sequence reads were collapsed and filtered. For each sample, productive Simpson clonality was calculated as the square root of Simpson's diversity index over productive rearrangements. Imported from immuneACCESS, the table was reduced by TCRdb to in-frame sequences with V and J called. These copies leave out some clones; in studies compared against another copy, an unresolved V gene accounts for under half, and the cause of the remainder is not known. V and J calls and clone size come straight from that table; D and trimming were deduced from the DNA. The sample yields about 120,000 clones; 90% were counted once. Of the sample, about 3.8% falls within the top ten clones.

In Seattle, one collaborating source enrolled patients while the infection was active and tracked those patients longitudinally over the course of disease. Whole blood was collected in K2EDTA tubes by collaborating institutions according to the institutions' own protocols. For TCRbeta analysis, collaborator samples were shipped as frozen whole blood, as isolated PBMCs, or as DNA extracted from either sample type. The sequence joins TRBV19 to TRBJ1-1, and possibly TRBD1, on 5 matching bases. The source is a woman aged 55-75 years with COVID-19, enrolled during active disease. Sequencing was performed on peripheral blood. CDR3 region: CASSIESGWGTEAFF. The sequenced DNA: TGTGCCAGTAGTATAGAGTCAGGGTGGGGCACTGAAGCTTTCTTT.